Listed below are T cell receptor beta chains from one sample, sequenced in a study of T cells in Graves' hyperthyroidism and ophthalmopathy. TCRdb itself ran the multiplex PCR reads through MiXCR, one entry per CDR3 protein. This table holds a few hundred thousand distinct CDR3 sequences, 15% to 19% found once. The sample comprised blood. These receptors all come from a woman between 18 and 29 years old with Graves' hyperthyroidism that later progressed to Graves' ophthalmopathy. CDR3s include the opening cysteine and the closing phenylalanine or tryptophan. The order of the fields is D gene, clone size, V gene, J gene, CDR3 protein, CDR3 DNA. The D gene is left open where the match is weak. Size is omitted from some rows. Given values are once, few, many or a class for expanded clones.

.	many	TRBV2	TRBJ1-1	CASNGGTEAFF	TGTGCCAGCAACGGGGGCACTGAAGCTTTCTTT
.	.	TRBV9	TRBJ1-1	CASSGGSTEAFF	TGTGCCAGCAGCGGTGGGAGCACTGAAGCTTTCTTT
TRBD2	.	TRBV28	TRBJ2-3	CASSRLAESTDTQYF	TGTGCCAGCAGCAGACTAGCGGAGAGCACAGATACGCAGTATTTT
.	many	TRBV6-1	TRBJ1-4	CASRSVGQVAEKLFF	TGTGCCAGCAGAAGCGTTGGACAAGTGGCTGAAAAACTGTTTTTT
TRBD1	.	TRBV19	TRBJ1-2	CASRGQGASDGYTF	TGTGCCAGTAGGGGACAGGGGGCAAGTGATGGCTACACCTTC
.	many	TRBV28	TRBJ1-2	CASRRGFFYGYTF	TGTGCCAGCAGACGGGGATTTTTCTATGGCTACACCTTC
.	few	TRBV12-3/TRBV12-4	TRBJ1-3	CASSFRNTIYF	TGTGCCAGCAGTTTTAGAAACACCATATATTTT
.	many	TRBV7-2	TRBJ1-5	CASSLGTANQPQHF	TGTGCCAGCAGCTTAGGGACAGCTAATCAGCCCCAGCATTTT
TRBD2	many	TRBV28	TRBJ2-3	CASSRLAGKHTQYF	TGTGCCAGCAGTCGACTAGCGGGAAAGCATACGCAGTATTTT
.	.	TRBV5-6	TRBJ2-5	CASSLEREKGGKQTQYF	TGTGCCAGCAGCTTGGAAAGGGAGAAAGGGGGAAAACAGACCCAGTACTTC
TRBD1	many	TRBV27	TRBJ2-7	CASSQGVGQPYEQYF	TGTGCCAGCAGTCAGGGGGTAGGACAGCCCTACGAGCAGTACTTC
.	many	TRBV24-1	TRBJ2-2	CATSDFPGVLTGELFF	TGTGCCACCAGTGATTTCCCGGGGGTTCTAACCGGGGAGCTGTTTTTT
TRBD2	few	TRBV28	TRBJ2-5	CASSLGGRRETQYF	TGTGCCAGCAGTTTAGGCGGGAGAAGAGAGACCCAGTACTTC
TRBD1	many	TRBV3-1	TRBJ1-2	CASSPWDRLNYGYTF	TGTGCCAGCAGCCCCTGGGACAGGCTGAACTATGGCTACACCTTC
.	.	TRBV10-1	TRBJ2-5	CASSVGTQPGKETQYF	TGCGCCAGCAGCGTCGGGACTCAGCCAGGGAAGGAGACCCAGTACTTC
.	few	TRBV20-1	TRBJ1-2	CSAPGAQGYTF	TGCAGTGCTCCGGGGGCGCAAGGCTACACCTTC
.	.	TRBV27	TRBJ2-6	CASKESGSGANVLTF	TGTGCCAGCAAAGAGAGTGGAAGTGGGGCCAACGTCCTGACTTTC
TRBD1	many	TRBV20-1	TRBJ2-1	CSARDGQGGYNEQFF	TGCAGTGCTAGAGACGGACAGGGAGGCTACAATGAGCAGTTCTTC
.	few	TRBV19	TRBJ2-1	CASSIISTGKYNEQFF	TGTGCCAGTAGTATCATAAGTACAGGGAAGTACAATGAGCAGTTCTTC
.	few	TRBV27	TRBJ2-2	CASMLSGELFF	TGTGCCAGCATGTTGTCTGGGGAGCTGTTTTTT
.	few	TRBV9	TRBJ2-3	CVSSATNTDTQYF	TGTGTCAGCAGCGCTACCAACACAGATACGCAGTATTTT
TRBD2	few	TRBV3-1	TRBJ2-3	CASSQARLAGAFTDTQYF	TGTGCCAGCAGCCAAGCTCGCCTAGCGGGAGCCTTCACAGATACGCAGTATTTT
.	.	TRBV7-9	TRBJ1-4	CASSLSGGDEKLFF	TGTGCCAGCAGCTTATCGGGGGGAGATGAAAAACTGTTTTTT
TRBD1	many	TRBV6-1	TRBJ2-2	CASSSRTGRNTGELFF	TGTGCCAGCAGTTCCAGGACAGGAAGAAACACCGGGGAGCTGTTTTTT
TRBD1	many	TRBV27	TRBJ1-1	CASSWDRENTEAFF	TGTGCCAGCAGCTGGGACAGGGAGAACACTGAAGCTTTCTTT
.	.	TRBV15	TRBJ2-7	CATSRAQGRTYEQYF	TGTGCCACCAGCAGAGCGCAGGGCAGGACTTACGAGCAGTACTTC
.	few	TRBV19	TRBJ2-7	CASSIDFGVYEQYF	TGTGCCAGTAGTATAGACTTCGGTGTCTACGAGCAGTACTTC
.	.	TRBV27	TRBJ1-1	CASSLGAGAEAFF	TGTGCCAGCAGTTTAGGGGCAGGGGCTGAAGCTTTCTTT
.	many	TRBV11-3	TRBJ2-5	CASSLSGKETQYF	TGTGCCAGCAGCTTATCCGGGAAAGAGACCCAGTACTTC
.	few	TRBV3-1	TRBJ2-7	CASSRSGGSYEQYF	TGTGCCAGCAGCCGATCCGGAGGATCCTACGAGCAGTACTTC
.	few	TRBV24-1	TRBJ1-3	CATSVPLTSRAGNTIYF	TGTGCCACCAGTGTTCCATTGACATCTCGGGCTGGAAATACCATATATTTT
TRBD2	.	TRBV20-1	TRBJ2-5	CSATGTSVQETQYF	TGCAGTGCTACGGGGACTAGCGTACAAGAGACCCAGTACTTC
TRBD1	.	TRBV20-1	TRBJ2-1	CSAPTTGIRAYNEQFF	TGCAGTGCCCCGACGACAGGGATCAGGGCCTACAATGAGCAGTTCTTC
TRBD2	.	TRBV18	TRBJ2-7	CASSPSTSGRGFGEQYF	TGTGCCAGCTCACCAAGTACTAGCGGGAGGGGATTTGGGGAGCAGTACTTC
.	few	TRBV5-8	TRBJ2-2	CASSLGSNNGELFF	TGTGCCAGCAGCTTGGGCAGTAATAACGGGGAGCTGTTTTTT